The sequence of this T cell receptor beta chain was determined in a study of regulatory T cells. Of note for this clone: Its antigen is unidentified.

Primers: 52 TRBV forward and 13 TRBJ reverse. Produced via immunoSEQ multiplex PCR; TCRdb's table is partial and in-frame only. The sample yields under 35,000 clones, over 90% seen once. Study-wide findings and caveats: Hydrophobic residues at CDR3 positions 6 and 7 were enriched in conventional CD4+ T cells of CD3G-deficient patients. Skewed V and J usage and few unique V-J pairs marked patient repertoires, most in Tregs.

Autoimmunity was present in every CD3G-deficient patient, worse in two. Sorting split CD4+ cells into CD25-high CD127-low Tregs and CD25-low CD127-high conventional T cells. The germline V gene encodes CDR1 SGHRS and CDR2 YFSETQ. This CDR3 has 13 amino acids. The J segment lost 4 bases and the V segment lost 0 bases, leaving 0 bases of the junction unmatched. The sequencing sample was made of conventional CD4+ T cells sorted from blood. The V and J genes are TRBV5-1 and TRBJ1-2, with 7 bases fitting TRBD1. The sequence was obtained from a child under 10 years old with CD3G deficiency. The CDR3 reads CASSLGTGYGYTF. CDR3 nucleotides: TGCGCCAGCAGCTTGGGGACAGGCTATGGCTACACCTTC. The full variable domain, completed using reference TRBV5-1 and TRBJ1-2, is KAGVTQTPRYLIKTRGQQVTLSCSPISGHRSVSWYQQTPGQGLQFLFEYFSETQRNKGNFPGRFSGRQFSNSRSEMNVSTLELGDSALYLCASSLGTGYGYTFGSGTRLTVV.